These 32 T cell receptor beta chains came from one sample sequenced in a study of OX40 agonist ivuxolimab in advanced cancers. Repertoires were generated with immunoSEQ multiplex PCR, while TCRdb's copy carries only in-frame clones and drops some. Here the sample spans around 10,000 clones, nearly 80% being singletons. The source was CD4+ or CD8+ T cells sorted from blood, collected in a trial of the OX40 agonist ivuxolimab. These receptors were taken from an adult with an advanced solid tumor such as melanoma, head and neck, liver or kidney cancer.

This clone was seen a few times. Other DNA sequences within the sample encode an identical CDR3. The CDR3 is CSVEGLGEQFF. The DNA of the CDR3 is TGCAGCGTTGAAGGCCTAGGGGAGCAGTTCTTC. The chain joins TRBV29-1 to TRBJ2-1; D is unclear. V gave up 1 base and J gave up 10 bases, with 8 bases separating them. CDR3 length equals 11 residues. Per germline, CDR1 SQVTM and CDR2 ANQGSEA.

The CDR3 loop reads CASGPGQGVYEQYF. DNA of the CDR3: TGCGCCAGCGGTCCGGGACAGGGGGTATACGAGCAGTACTTC. The chain recombines TRBV4-1 with TRBJ2-7, with 11 bases matching TRBD1. After removal of 8 bases from V and 4 bases from J, the junction contained 7 bases not matched to a gene. CDR1 MGHRA and CDR2 YSYEKL come from the germline V gene. The CDR3 contains 14 residues.

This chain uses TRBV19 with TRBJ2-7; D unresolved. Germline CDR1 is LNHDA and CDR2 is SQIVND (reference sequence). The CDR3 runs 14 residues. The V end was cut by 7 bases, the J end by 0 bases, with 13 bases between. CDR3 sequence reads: CASKVGLSSYEQYF. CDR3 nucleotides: TGTGCCAGTAAAGTCGGTCTGAGCTCCTACGAGCAGTACTTC.

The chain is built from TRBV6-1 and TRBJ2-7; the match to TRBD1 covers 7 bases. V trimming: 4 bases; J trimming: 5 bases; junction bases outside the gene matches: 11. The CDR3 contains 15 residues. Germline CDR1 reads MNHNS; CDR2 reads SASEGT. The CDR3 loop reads CASSGRQGIYDEQYF. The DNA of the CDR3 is TGTGCCAGCAGTGGACGACAGGGTATTTACGACGAGCAGTACTTC.

The CDR3 coding sequence is TGTGCCACCACAAAACAGGGGCCCCCTCTTCTTCAGCCCCAGCATTTT. This codes for CATTKQGPPLLQPQHF. The rearrangement joins TRBV27 to TRBJ1-5; 7 positions match TRBD1. Trimming removed 10 bases from V and 6 bases from J; junction bases left unmatched: 18. Germline V CDR1 and CDR2: MNHEY, SMNVEV (reference sequence). This CDR3 spans 16 amino acids.

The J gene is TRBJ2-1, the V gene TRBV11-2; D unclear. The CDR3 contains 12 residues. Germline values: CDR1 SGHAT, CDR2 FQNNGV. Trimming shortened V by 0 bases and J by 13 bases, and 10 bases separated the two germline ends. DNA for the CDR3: TGTGCCAGCAGCTTAGATGGTCGCTCACAGTTCTTC. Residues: CASSLDGRSQFF.

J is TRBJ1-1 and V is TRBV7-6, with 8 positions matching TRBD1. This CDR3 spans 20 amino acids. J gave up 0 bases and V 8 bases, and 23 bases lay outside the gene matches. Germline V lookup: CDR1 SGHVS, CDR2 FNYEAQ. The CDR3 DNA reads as TGTGCCAGCGCCCGACCGACAGGGGCGAGCCGACAGCATATGAACACTGAAGCTTTCTTT. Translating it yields CASARPTGASRQHMNTEAFF.

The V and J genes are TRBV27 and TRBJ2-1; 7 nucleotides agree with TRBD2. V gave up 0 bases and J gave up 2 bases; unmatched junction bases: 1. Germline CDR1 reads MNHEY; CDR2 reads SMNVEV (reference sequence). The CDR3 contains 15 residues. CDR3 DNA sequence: TGTGCCAGCAGTTTATCAGCGGGGACCTACAATGAGCAGTTCTTC. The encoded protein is CASSLSAGTYNEQFF.

The CDR3 spells CASSPLVREGTLFF. In DNA form, the CDR3 reads TGTGCCAGCAGCCCCCTCGTGCGGGAGGGTACGTTGTTCTTC. This chain uses TRBV7-3 with TRBJ2-1; 9 positions agree with TRBD2. Looked up from germline, CDR1 is SGHTA and CDR2 is FQGTGA. CDR3 length: 14 residues. V shed 5 bases, J shed 15 bases, and the junction held 14 bases outside the gene matches.

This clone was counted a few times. The DNA of the CDR3 is TGTGCCAGCAGCCCGCTTGGGTACAATGAGCAGTTCTTC. The encoded protein is CASSPLGYNEQFF. The gene calls are TRBV7-9 and TRBJ2-1; D not certain. The CDR3 sequence is 13 residues long. Trimming took 5 bases from V and 4 from J, leaving 9 bases between them. Per the germline V gene, CDR1 is SEHNR and CDR2 is FQNEAQ (reference sequence).

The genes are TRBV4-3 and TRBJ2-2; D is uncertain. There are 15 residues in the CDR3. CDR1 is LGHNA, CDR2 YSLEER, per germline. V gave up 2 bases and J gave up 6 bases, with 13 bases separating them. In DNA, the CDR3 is TGCGCCAGCAGCCAATCAAGGGCTTGGGCCGGGGAGCTGTTTTTT. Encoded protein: CASSQSRAWAGELFF.

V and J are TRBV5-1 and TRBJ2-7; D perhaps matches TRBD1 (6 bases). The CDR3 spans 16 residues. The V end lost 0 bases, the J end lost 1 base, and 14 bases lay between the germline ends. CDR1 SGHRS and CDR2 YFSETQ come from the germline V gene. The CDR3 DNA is TGCGCCAGCAGCTTGGAATGGGGACAAACATCCTACGAGCAGTACTTC. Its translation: CASSLEWGQTSYEQYF.

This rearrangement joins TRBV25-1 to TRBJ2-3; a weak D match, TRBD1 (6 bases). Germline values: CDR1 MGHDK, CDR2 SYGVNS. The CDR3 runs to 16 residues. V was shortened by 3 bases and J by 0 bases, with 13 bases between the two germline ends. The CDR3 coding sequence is TGTGCCAGCAGTGACCTGCCCGGGACAAGCACAGATACGCAGTATTTT. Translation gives CASSDLPGTSTDTQYF.

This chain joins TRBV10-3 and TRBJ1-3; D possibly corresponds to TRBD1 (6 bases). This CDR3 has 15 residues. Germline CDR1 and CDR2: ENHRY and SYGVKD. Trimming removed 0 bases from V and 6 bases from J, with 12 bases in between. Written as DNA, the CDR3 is TGTGCCATCAGTGAGTCGTTACAGGGTGAAAACACCATATATTTT. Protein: CAISESLQGENTIYF.

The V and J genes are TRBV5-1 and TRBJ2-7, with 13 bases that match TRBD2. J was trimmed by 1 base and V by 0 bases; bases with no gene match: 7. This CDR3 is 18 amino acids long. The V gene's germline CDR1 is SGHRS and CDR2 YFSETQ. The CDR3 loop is CASSLVGTSGKDSYEQYF. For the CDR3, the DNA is TGCGCCAGCAGCTTGGTGGGGACTAGCGGGAAAGATTCCTACGAGCAGTACTTC.

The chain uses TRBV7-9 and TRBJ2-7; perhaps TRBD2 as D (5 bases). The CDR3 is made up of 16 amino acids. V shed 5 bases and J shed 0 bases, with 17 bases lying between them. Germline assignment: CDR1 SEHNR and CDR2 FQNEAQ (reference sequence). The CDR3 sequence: CASSPRLGESSYEQYF. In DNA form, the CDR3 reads TGTGCCAGCAGCCCGCGCCTTGGGGAGAGCTCCTACGAGCAGTACTTC.

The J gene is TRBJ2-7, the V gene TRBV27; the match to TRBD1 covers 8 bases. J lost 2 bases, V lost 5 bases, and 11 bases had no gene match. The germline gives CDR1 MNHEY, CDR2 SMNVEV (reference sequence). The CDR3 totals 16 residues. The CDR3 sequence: CASSNLRTGSPYEQYF. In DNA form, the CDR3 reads TGTGCCAGCAGTAATCTCCGGACAGGGTCGCCCTACGAGCAGTACTTC.

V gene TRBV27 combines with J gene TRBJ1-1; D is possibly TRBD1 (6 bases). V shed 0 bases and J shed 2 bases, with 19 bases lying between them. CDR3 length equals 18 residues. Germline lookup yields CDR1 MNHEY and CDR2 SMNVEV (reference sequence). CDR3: CASSLSSQGKGTNTEAFF. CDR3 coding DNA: TGTGCCAGCAGTTTATCGTCTCAGGGGAAGGGGACAAACACTGAAGCTTTCTTT.

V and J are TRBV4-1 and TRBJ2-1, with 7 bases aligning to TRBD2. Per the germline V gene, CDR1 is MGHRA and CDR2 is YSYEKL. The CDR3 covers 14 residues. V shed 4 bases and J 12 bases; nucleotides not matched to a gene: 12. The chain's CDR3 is CASSLSSAGKGQFF. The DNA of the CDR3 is TGCGCCAGCAGCCTCTCATCAGCGGGAAAAGGGCAGTTCTTC.

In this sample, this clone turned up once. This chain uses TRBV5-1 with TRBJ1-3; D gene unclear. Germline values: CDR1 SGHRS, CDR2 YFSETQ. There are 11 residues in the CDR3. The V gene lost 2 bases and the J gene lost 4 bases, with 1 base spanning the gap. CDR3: CASSFGNTIYF. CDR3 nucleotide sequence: TGCGCCAGCAGCTTCGGAAACACCATATATTTT.

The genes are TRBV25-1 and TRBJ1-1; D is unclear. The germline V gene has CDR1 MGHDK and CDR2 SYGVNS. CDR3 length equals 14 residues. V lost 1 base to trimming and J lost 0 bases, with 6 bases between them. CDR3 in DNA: TGTGCCAGCAGTGAATTCGCTATGAACACTGAAGCTTTCTTT. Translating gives CASSEFAMNTEAFF.

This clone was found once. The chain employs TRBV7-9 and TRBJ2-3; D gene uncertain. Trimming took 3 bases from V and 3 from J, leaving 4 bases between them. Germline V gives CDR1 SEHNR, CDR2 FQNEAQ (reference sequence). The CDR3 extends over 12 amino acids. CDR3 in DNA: TGTGCCAGCAGCTTTAATACAGATACGCAGTATTTT. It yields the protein CASSFNTDTQYF.

CDR3 sequence: CASSYGFEQYF. The DNA for the CDR3 is TGTGCCAGCAGTTACGGTTTCGAGCAGTACTTC. The V call is TRBV6-5, the J call TRBJ2-7; D gene uncertain. Germline V CDR1 and CDR2: MNHEY, SVGAGI. The V end lost 2 bases, the J end lost 6 bases, and 5 bases lay between the germline ends. CDR3 length: 11 amino acids.

The CDR3 protein is CASSYSKGPSYGYTF. CDR3 sequence (DNA): TGTGCCAGCAGTTACTCGAAAGGGCCCTCCTATGGCTACACCTTC. The chain uses TRBV6-5 and TRBJ1-2; D is unresolved. CDR1 MNHEY and CDR2 SVGAGI come from the germline V gene. This CDR3 has 15 amino acids. Trimming cost V 0 bases and J 4 bases, with 12 bases left between them.

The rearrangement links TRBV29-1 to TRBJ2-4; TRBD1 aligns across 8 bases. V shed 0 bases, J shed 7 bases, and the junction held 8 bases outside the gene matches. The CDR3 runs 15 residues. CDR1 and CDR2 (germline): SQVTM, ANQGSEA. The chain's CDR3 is CSVEDLTGVLNIQYF. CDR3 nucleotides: TGCAGCGTTGAAGATCTGACAGGGGTCCTGAACATTCAGTACTTC.

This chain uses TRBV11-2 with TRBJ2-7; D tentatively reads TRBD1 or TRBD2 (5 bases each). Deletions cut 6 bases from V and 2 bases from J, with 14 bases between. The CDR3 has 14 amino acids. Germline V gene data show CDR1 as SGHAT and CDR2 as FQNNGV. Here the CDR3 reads CASSSSGLAYEQYF. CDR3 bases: TGTGCCAGCAGTTCCTCGGGGCTAGCCTACGAGCAGTACTTC. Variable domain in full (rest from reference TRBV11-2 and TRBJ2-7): EAGVAQSPRYKIIEKRQSVAFWCNPISGHATLYWYQQILGQGPKLLIQFQNNGVVDDSQLPKDRFSAERLKGVDSTLKIQPAKLEDSAVYLCASSSSGLAYEQYFGPGTRLTVT.

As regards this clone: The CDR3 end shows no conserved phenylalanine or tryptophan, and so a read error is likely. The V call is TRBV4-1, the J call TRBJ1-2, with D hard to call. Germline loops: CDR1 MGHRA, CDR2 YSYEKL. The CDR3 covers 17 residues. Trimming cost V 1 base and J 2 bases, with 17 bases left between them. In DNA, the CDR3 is TGCGCCAGCAGCCAAGGCTTCGGCTTCCTGGAGAACTATGGCTACACCCTC. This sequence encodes CASSQGFGFLENYGYTL.

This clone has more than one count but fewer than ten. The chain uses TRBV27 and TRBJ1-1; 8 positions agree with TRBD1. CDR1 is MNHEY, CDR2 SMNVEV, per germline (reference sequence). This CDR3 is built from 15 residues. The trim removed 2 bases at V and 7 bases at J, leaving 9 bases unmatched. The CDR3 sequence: CASSLRTGTSREAFF. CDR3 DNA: TGTGCCAGCAGTTTACGGACAGGGACAAGCCGTGAAGCTTTCTTT.

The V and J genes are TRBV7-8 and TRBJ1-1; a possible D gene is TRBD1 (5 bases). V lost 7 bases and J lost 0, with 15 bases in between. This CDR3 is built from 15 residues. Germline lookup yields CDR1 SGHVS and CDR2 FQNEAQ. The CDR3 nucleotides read TGTGCCAGCACCGGGGGGTCCGGGATGAACACTGAAGCTTTCTTT. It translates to CASTGGSGMNTEAFF.

The chain's CDR3 is CASSQGGPETQYF. In DNA, the CDR3 is TGCGCCAGCAGCCAAGGGGGCCCGGAGACCCAGTACTTC. The chain is built from TRBV4-1 and TRBJ2-5, with TRBD1 as a possible D gene (5 bases). The CDR3 spans 13 residues. The ends were cut back, 1 base at V and 5 bases at J, with 8 bases in the middle. The germline V gene has CDR1 MGHRA and CDR2 YSYEKL.

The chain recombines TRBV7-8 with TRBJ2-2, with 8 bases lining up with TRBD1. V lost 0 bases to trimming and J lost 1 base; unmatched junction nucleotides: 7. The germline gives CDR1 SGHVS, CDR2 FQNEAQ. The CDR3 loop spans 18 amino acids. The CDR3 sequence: CASSLAVDRVLNTGELFF. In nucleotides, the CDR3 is TGTGCCAGCAGCTTAGCGGTGGACAGGGTTCTGAACACCGGGGAGCTGTTTTTT.

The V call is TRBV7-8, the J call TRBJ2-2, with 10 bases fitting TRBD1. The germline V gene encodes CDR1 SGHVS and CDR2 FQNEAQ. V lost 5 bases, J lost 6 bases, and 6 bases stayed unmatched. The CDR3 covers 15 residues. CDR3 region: CASSRDRGLSGELFF. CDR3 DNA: TGTGCCAGCAGCCGTGACAGGGGGCTCTCCGGGGAGCTGTTTTTT.